Listed here are 24 T cell receptor beta chains from one sample, sequenced in a study of blood T cell repertoires in COVID-19. Using immunoSEQ multiplex PCR, the repertoire was profiled, and TCRdb retains in-frame clones only, with some absent. The sample shows about 200,000 clones, 87% of them seen only once. Source material: PBMCs or T cells enriched from blood (not recorded which). The receptor set was obtained from a woman in her twenties or thirties who had recovered from COVID-19.

This chain connects TRBV5-5 to TRBJ1-5; 10 nucleotides align to TRBD1. J lost 7 bases, V lost 2 bases, and 3 bases had no gene match. CDR1 is SGHKS, CDR2 YYEKEE, per germline (reference sequence). CDR3 length: 14 residues. Here the CDR3 reads CASSFGQGGQPQHF. CDR3 in DNA: TGTGCCAGCAGCTTCGGACAGGGGGGACAGCCCCAGCATTTT.

This chain links TRBV12-5 with TRBJ2-2, with TRBD1 matching over 9 bases. The CDR3 covers 16 residues. The germline V gene has CDR1 LGHNT and CDR2 FRNRAP. V was pared by 2 bases and J by 7 bases, with 8 bases of the junction left unmatched. The CDR3 region is CASGLNRGQGGGELFF. The DNA for the CDR3 is TGTGCTAGTGGTTTGAATAGGGGACAGGGCGGCGGGGAGCTGTTTTTT.

The rearrangement links TRBV4-3 to TRBJ2-7; D is undetermined. V lost 4 bases and J lost 1, with 8 bases in between. Germline loops: CDR1 LGHNA, CDR2 YSLEER. The CDR3 runs 13 residues. In DNA, the CDR3 is TGCGCCAGCAGCCTACAATTGTCCTACGAGCAGTACTTC. The encoded protein is CASSLQLSYEQYF.

The chain is built from TRBV11-2 and TRBJ1-4, with D possibly TRBD1 on 5 matching bases. From germline, CDR1 is SGHAT and CDR2 FQNNGV. Trimming cost V 5 bases and J 11 bases, with 15 bases left between them. CDR3 size: 13 residues. The CDR3 DNA sequence: TGTGCCAGCAGCCTTCGACAGACCCCCAAACTGTTTTTT. It codes for CASSLRQTPKLFF.

The J gene is TRBJ1-3, the V gene TRBV11-2, with a possible D match to TRBD1 (5 bases). Germline CDR1 reads SGHAT; CDR2 reads FQNNGV. CDR3 length equals 18 residues. The V end was cut by 1 base, the J end by 0 bases, with 16 bases between. In nucleotides, the CDR3 is TGTGCCAGCAGCTTAGCTTCCAGGGCCCAGAGCTCTGGAAACACCATATATTTT. Translated, it gives CASSLASRAQSSGNTIYF.

The J gene is TRBJ2-1, the V gene TRBV28; TRBD1 aligns across 8 bases. Trimming took 10 bases from V and 7 from J; bases not matched to a gene: 9. Germline CDR1 and CDR2: MDHEN and SYDVKM. This CDR3 is built from 13 residues. The CDR3 protein is CATYRGTWNEQFF. The CDR3 region has the DNA TGTGCCACTTACAGGGGGACGTGGAATGAGCAGTTCTTC.

The chain's CDR3 is CASTYDSNQPQHF. Written as DNA, the CDR3 is TGTGCCAGCACCTACGACTCAAATCAGCCCCAGCATTTT. The chain uses TRBV7-2 and TRBJ1-5; D unresolved. The ends were cut back, 7 bases at V and 4 bases at J, with 11 bases in the middle. This CDR3 is 13 amino acids long. Germline V gives CDR1 SGHTA, CDR2 FQGNSA.

J is TRBJ1-4 and V is TRBV5-6; 7 bases fit TRBD1. Losses at the gene ends were 2 bases for V and 2 bases for J; bases not matched to a gene: 12. CDR1 and CDR2 from the germline V gene are SGHDT and YYEEEE. The CDR3 extends over 18 amino acids. The CDR3 DNA reads as TGTGCCAGCAGCTTTTTTAGGCAGGGGGGCCGGACTAATGAAAAACTGTTTTTT. Its translation is CASSFFRQGGRTNEKLFF.

The V and J genes are TRBV7-2 and TRBJ2-7; TRBD2 matches 12 bases. After removal of 5 bases from V and 0 bases from J, the junction contained 5 bases not matched to a gene. Germline lookup yields CDR1 SGHTA and CDR2 FQGNSA. This CDR3 is 16 amino acids long. As DNA, the CDR3 is TGTGCCAGCAGCCCCCGGACTAGCGGGGTCTCCTACGAGCAGTACTTC. It translates to CASSPRTSGVSYEQYF.

The gene calls are TRBV7-6 and TRBJ1-1; the match to TRBD1 covers 9 bases. J gave up 5 bases and V 1 base, and 11 bases lay outside the gene matches. This CDR3 has 17 amino acids. In germline, CDR1 is SGHVS, CDR2 FNYEAQ. The CDR3, as DNA: TGTGCCAGCAGCTTAGGGTGGACGGACAGGGGACGAACTGAAGCTTTCTTT. Protein sequence: CASSLGWTDRGRTEAFF.

The rearrangement joins TRBV2 to TRBJ2-5, with TRBD1 identical over 9 bases. Germline V lookup: CDR1 SNHLY, CDR2 FYNNEI. V lost 6 bases, J lost 10 bases, and 15 bases stayed unmatched. This CDR3 has 15 amino acids. The CDR3 DNA reads TGTGCCAGCAGGGCTCTACAGGGGGCGCTTGACGGCCAGTACTTC. Protein: CASRALQGALDGQYF.

The chain has TRBV29-1 and TRBJ1-2; tentatively, D is TRBD1 (5 bases). V shed 4 bases and J shed 5 bases, with 23 bases lying between them. Germline V gene sequence: CDR1 SQVTM, CDR2 ANQGSEA. The CDR3 loop spans 16 amino acids. The CDR3 DNA follows: TGCAGCGTTGTTGGGTGGACGGAGGGGATCAAGTATGGCTACACCTTC. Residues: CSVVGWTEGIKYGYTF.

The chain joins TRBV4-2 to TRBJ1-2, with D tentatively TRBD1 (5 bases). The CDR3 is 13 amino acids. The ends were cut back, 1 base at V and 8 bases at J, with 11 bases in the middle. Per germline, CDR1 LGHNA and CDR2 YNFKEQ. CDR3 protein: CASSQASGPGYTF. As DNA, the CDR3 is TGTGCCAGCAGCCAAGCGTCAGGGCCCGGCTACACCTTC.

The gene calls are TRBV27 and TRBJ2-1; TRBD2 agrees at 8 bases. CDR3 length: 14 residues. J lost 6 bases, V lost 6 bases, and 7 bases had no gene match. The germline V gene has CDR1 MNHEY and CDR2 SMNVEV (reference sequence). In DNA, the CDR3 is TGTGCCAGCAGAGACATCGGGAGGGTCAATGAGCAGTTCTTC. This translates into CASRDIGRVNEQFF.

This chain connects TRBV30 to TRBJ2-3; 9 positions agree with TRBD2. CDR1 and CDR2 (germline): GTSNPN, SVGIG (reference sequence). J was trimmed by 3 bases and V by 3 bases; bases with no gene match: 4. This CDR3 is built from 14 residues. CDR3 sequence: CAWSLTSGTDTQYF. The CDR3 DNA sequence: TGTGCCTGGAGCTTAACTAGCGGGACAGATACGCAGTATTTT.

This chain uses TRBV27 with TRBJ1-4; no clear D. There are 16 residues in the CDR3. V was shortened by 5 bases and J by 8 bases, with 21 bases between the two germline ends. The germline V gene has CDR1 MNHEY and CDR2 SMNVEV (reference sequence). For the CDR3, the DNA is TGTGCCAGCAGTGGATCGACGGAGCCAGCCGCCGAAAAACTGTTTTTT. Translating it yields CASSGSTEPAAEKLFF.

The chain employs TRBV5-4 and TRBJ1-2; D is undetermined. CDR1 is SGHNT and CDR2 is YYREEE in the germline V gene (reference sequence). The CDR3 spans 15 residues. Between the trimmed V and J ends, which lost 3 bases and 3 bases, there was a span of 15 bases. CDR3 region: CASSSYQAYDYGYTF. CDR3 coding DNA: TGTGCCAGCAGCTCTTACCAAGCGTACGACTATGGCTACACCTTC.

This sequence joins TRBV30 and TRBJ1-5; 11 nucleotides align to TRBD1. Germline V gives CDR1 GTSNPN, CDR2 SVGIG (reference sequence). This CDR3 is built from 15 residues. With 2 bases clipped from V and 11 bases from J, the junction kept 11 bases outside the gene matches. This CDR3 reads CAWSSGGTGGKAQHF. CDR3 bases: TGTGCCTGGAGTAGTGGAGGGACAGGGGGAAAAGCCCAGCATTTT. Looking up the rest from reference TRBV30 and TRBJ1-5 gives the full variable domain: SQTIHQWPATLVQPVGSPLSLECTVEGTSNPNLYWYRQAAGRGLQLLFYSVGIGQISSEVPQNLSASRPQDRQFILSSKKLLLSDSGFYLCAWSSGGTGGKAQHFGDGTRLSIL.

The genes are TRBV4-2 and TRBJ1-5; 9 bases map to TRBD1. With V trimmed by 0 bases and J by 6 bases, 3 bases remained unmatched. The CDR3 is made up of 15 amino acids. Germline lookup yields CDR1 LGHNA and CDR2 YNFKEQ. In DNA form, the CDR3 reads TGTGCCAGCAGCCAAGAAGAGACAGGGGGTCAGCCCCAGCATTTT. It yields the protein CASSQEETGGQPQHF.

This rearrangement joins TRBV30 to TRBJ1-5; D gene unclear. V was trimmed by 4 bases and J by 2 bases, leaving 12 bases between them. CDR1 is GTSNPN, CDR2 SVGIG, per germline (reference sequence). The CDR3 has 14 residues. The CDR3 reads CAWTRSNGNQPQHF. The CDR3, as DNA: TGTGCCTGGACCCGGTCAAATGGCAATCAGCCCCAGCATTTT.

This chain uses TRBV5-4 with TRBJ1-3; D remains unclear. The V gene's germline CDR1 is SGHNT and CDR2 YYREEE (reference sequence). The V and J ends lost 0 bases and 4 bases respectively, with 5 bases between them. This CDR3 comprises 13 residues. This chain's CDR3 is CASSLAGGNTIYF. DNA of the CDR3: TGTGCCAGCAGCTTGGCGGGGGGAAACACCATATATTTT. Full variable domain (rest looked up from reference TRBV5-4 and TRBJ1-3): ETGVTQSPTHLIKTRGQQVTLRCSSQSGHNTVSWYQQALGQGPQFIFQYYREEENGRGNFPPRFSGLQFPNYSSELNVNALELDDSALYLCASSLAGGNTIYFGEGSWLTVV.

V and J are TRBV9 and TRBJ1-1, with D uncertain. CDR3 length equals 13 residues. Trimming shortened V by 0 bases and J by 6 bases, and 9 bases separated the two germline ends. Germline lookup yields CDR1 SGDLS and CDR2 YYNGEE. The CDR3 nucleotides are TGTGCCAGCAGCGTAGGAGCGGCGGCTGAAGCTTTCTTT. This encodes CASSVGAAAEAFF. The full variable domain, in which reference TRBV9 and TRBJ1-1 provide the parts outside the CDR3, is DSGVTQTPKHLITATGQRVTLRCSPRSGDLSVYWYQQSLDQGLQFLIQYYNGEERAKGNILERFSAQQFPDLHSELNLSSLELGDSALYFCASSVGAAAEAFFGQGTRLTVV.

The J gene is TRBJ2-7, the V gene TRBV5-6, with a weak D call TRBD1 (5 bases). This CDR3 has 13 residues. Trimming shortened V by 0 bases and J by 5 bases, and 9 bases separated the two germline ends. Germline V lookup: CDR1 SGHDT, CDR2 YYEEEE. This CDR3 is CASSLVQVNEQYF. The CDR3 coding sequence is TGTGCCAGCAGCTTGGTACAGGTTAACGAGCAGTACTTC.

The CDR3 is CASSPGQFGSPLHF. The DNA for the CDR3 is TGTGCCAGCAGCCCGGGACAGTTTGGTTCACCCCTCCACTTT. The V gene is TRBV7-8, the J gene TRBJ1-6; 7 bases are shared with TRBD1. V was clipped by 5 bases and J by 9 bases; unmatched bases: 7. This CDR3 is 14 amino acids long. Per the germline V gene, CDR1 is SGHVS and CDR2 is FQNEAQ. Full variable domain (missing parts from reference TRBV7-8 and TRBJ1-6): GAGVSQSPRYKVAKRGQDVALRCDPISGHVSLFWYQQALGQGPEFLTYFQNEAQLDKSGLPSDRFFAERPEGSVSTLKIQRTQQEDSAVYLCASSPGQFGSPLHFGNGTRLTVT.